The 20 T cell receptor beta chains reported below all come from one sample, sequenced in a study of T-cell memory formation after mild COVID-19. TCRdb reanalysed the 5' RACE reads using MiXCR and keeps one entry per CDR3 protein. The sample includes 400,000 to 450,000 distinct CDR3 sequences, roughly 18% of them seen just once. What was sequenced was PBMCs or a T cell subset sorted from them (not recorded which). The receptors stem from a man aged 18 to 29 who had mild COVID-19 (a few samples of this study predate the infection). Cell type and time point are not known.

In its sample, this clonotype was seen a few times. The chain employs TRBV7-2 and TRBJ2-7; 8 bases line up with TRBD1. The V gene end was trimmed by 5 bases and the J gene end by 2 bases; junction bases not matched to a gene: 8. Per the germline V gene, CDR1 is SGHTA and CDR2 is FQGNSA. This CDR3 contains 15 residues. Here the CDR3 reads CASSPTGGIAYEQYF. In DNA form, the CDR3 reads TGTGCCAGCAGCCCTACAGGGGGGATTGCCTACGAGCAGTACTTC.

V and J are TRBV5-1 and TRBJ1-1; TRBD1 matches at 8 bases. This CDR3 has 13 amino acids. The V gene's germline CDR1 is SGHRS and CDR2 YFSETQ. The ends lost 10 bases at V and 2 bases at J; junction bases unmatched: 7. CDR3 in amino acids: CAGHRGDNTEAFF. The CDR3 region has the DNA TGCGCCGGACACAGGGGGGACAACACTGAAGCTTTCTTT.

The chain links TRBV30 to TRBJ2-6; D uncertain. Germline V gene data show CDR1 as GTSNPN and CDR2 as SVGIG (reference sequence). There are 13 residues in the CDR3. The V end lost 3 bases, the J end lost 0 bases, and 3 bases lay between the germline ends. The CDR3 reads CAWSNSGANVLTF. In DNA form, the CDR3 reads TGTGCCTGGAGCAACTCTGGGGCCAACGTCCTGACTTTC. The full variable domain, in which reference TRBV30 and TRBJ2-6 provide the parts outside the CDR3, is SQTIHQWPATLVQPVGSPLSLECTVEGTSNPNLYWYRQAAGRGLQLLFYSVGIGQISSEVPQNLSASRPQDRQFILSSKKLLLSDSGFYLCAWSNSGANVLTFGAGSRLTVL.

The chain is built from TRBV7-2 and TRBJ1-2, with D possibly being TRBD1 (5 bases). CDR1 and CDR2 (germline): SGHTA, FQGNSA. The V and J ends lost 5 bases and 8 bases respectively, with 12 bases between them. This CDR3 is 12 amino acids long. The CDR3 DNA reads as TGTGCCAGCAGCAAAACAGAGGGGGGCTACACCTTC. Its translation: CASSKTEGGYTF.

CDR3 bases: TGTGCCAGCAGCTTAGTGCCGGGCGCCTACACTGAAGCTTTCTTT. Amino acids: CASSLVPGAYTEAFF. The V gene is TRBV7-2, the J gene TRBJ1-1; D uncertain. The V and J ends lost 1 base and 3 bases respectively, with 12 bases between them. The CDR3 sequence is 15 residues long. The germline V gene has CDR1 SGHTA and CDR2 FQGNSA.

The sample holds a few counts of this clonotype. V and J are TRBV3-1 and TRBJ1-1; D is unresolved. Germline values: CDR1 LGHDT, CDR2 YNNKEL (reference sequence). Trimming took off 1 base at V and 1 base at J, with 10 bases between the two ends. This CDR3 comprises 15 residues. CDR3 nucleotides: TGTGCCAGCAGCCAAGTAGCCTTTGGGAACACTGAAGCTTTCTTT. This codes for CASSQVAFGNTEAFF.

This clonotype was observed a handful of times. The chain links TRBV6-5 to TRBJ1-6; weak D call: TRBD1 (5 bases). Trimming removed 2 bases at V and 10 bases at J, with 12 bases between. This CDR3 has 14 amino acids. The germline gives CDR1 MNHEY, CDR2 SVGAGI. This CDR3 is CASSYDSAKSPLHF. CDR3 DNA sequence: TGTGCCAGCAGTTACGACAGTGCGAAATCACCCCTCCACTTT.

This clonotype was counted between two and nine times. The genes are TRBV12-3 or TRBV12-4 and TRBJ1-2, with D perhaps TRBD1 (5 bases). The CDR3 length is 15 residues. The V end was cut by 3 bases, the J end by 6 bases, with 17 bases between. CDR3 sequence: CASSFGQGKEDGYTF. In nucleotides, the CDR3 is TGTGCCAGCAGTTTTGGGCAGGGTAAGGAGGATGGCTACACCTTC.

The chain employs TRBV7-9 and TRBJ1-1; no clear D gene. Germline V gene lookup returns CDR1 SEHNR and CDR2 FQNEAQ (reference sequence). V shed 5 bases and J shed 5 bases, with 15 bases lying between them. This CDR3 spans 14 amino acids. CDR3 in amino acids: CASSQQAGMTEAFF. The DNA of the CDR3 is TGTGCCAGCAGCCAGCAGGCCGGAATGACTGAAGCTTTCTTT.

This clonotype was seen a handful of times. The chain uses TRBV7-6 and TRBJ2-3; TRBD2 aligns across 10 bases. CDR1 is SGHVS, CDR2 FNYEAQ, per germline. With 3 bases clipped from V and 2 bases from J, the junction kept 8 bases outside the gene matches. The CDR3 spans 17 residues. The DNA for the CDR3 is TGTGCCAGCAGCTTGTCTAGCGGGGGTTTGATCACAGATACGCAGTATTTT. This gives the protein CASSLSSGGLITDTQYF. Full variable domain (rest looked up from reference TRBV7-6 and TRBJ2-3): GAGVSQSPRYKVTKRGQDVALRCDPISGHVSLYWYRQALGQGPEFLTYFNYEAQQDKSGLPNDRFSAERPEGSISTLTIQRTEQRDSAMYRCASSLSSGGLITDTQYFGPGTRLTVL.

In its sample, this clonotype was seen a few times. The V call is TRBV28, the J call TRBJ2-1, with D uncertain. The CDR3 has 16 amino acids. V lost 6 bases to trimming and J lost 6 bases, with 21 bases between them. Germline values: CDR1 MDHEN, CDR2 SYDVKM. CDR3 amino acids: CASREVWGAGVNEQFF. In DNA form, the CDR3 reads TGTGCCAGCAGAGAGGTATGGGGTGCAGGCGTCAATGAGCAGTTCTTC.

On this clonotype itself: Compared with germline, one end of the junction differs, possibly owing to a read error. The genes are TRBV7-9 and TRBJ1-5, with D possibly being TRBD1 (6 bases). This CDR3 is built from 14 residues. In germline, CDR1 is SEHNR, CDR2 FQNEAQ (reference sequence). CDR3 in amino acids: CATSKGGGRQPQHF. The CDR3 region has the DNA TGTGCCACCAGCAAGGGGGGGGGCAGGCAGCCCCAGCATTTT.

This clonotype was seen more than once but under ten times. The chain employs TRBV4-2 and TRBJ2-3; no clear D gene. CDR1 is LGHNA and CDR2 is YNFKEQ in the germline V gene. Trimming left V 0 bases short and J 5 bases short, with 15 bases between. The CDR3 has 16 residues. Here the CDR3 reads CASSQDPRPPEDTQYF. The CDR3 nucleotides are TGTGCCAGCAGCCAAGATCCGAGGCCTCCCGAAGATACGCAGTATTTT.

This clonotype was detected a few times. The chain couples TRBV5-5 to TRBJ1-3; D is uncertain. V lost 2 bases and J 0 bases, leaving 9 bases between the germline ends. CDR1 is SGHKS and CDR2 is YYEKEE in the germline V gene (reference sequence). The CDR3 loop spans 15 amino acids. CDR3 loop: CASSFHSLSGNTIYF. CDR3 DNA sequence: TGTGCCAGCAGCTTCCACAGCCTCTCTGGAAACACCATATATTTT.

The chain combines TRBV24-1 with TRBJ2-4, with 8 bases lining up with TRBD2. With 2 bases clipped from V and 10 bases from J, the junction kept 0 bases outside the gene matches. The CDR3 contains 12 residues. Germline V gene lookup returns CDR1 KGHDR and CDR2 SFDVKD. The CDR3 bases are TGTGCCACCAGTGATTCGGGGGGGATTCAGTACTTC. It specifies CATSDSGGIQYF.

DNA for the CDR3: TGTGCCAGCAGCCAGTGGACAGGGGACACTGAAGCTTTCTTT. Encoded protein: CASSQWTGDTEAFF. The V gene is TRBV3-1, the J gene TRBJ1-1, with TRBD1 identical over 9 bases. V shed 3 bases and J 3 bases; nucleotides not matched to a gene: 2. This CDR3 spans 14 amino acids. Germline CDR1 is LGHDT and CDR2 is YNNKEL (reference sequence).

This clonotype showed up many times. Germline and junction disagree at one end, which may indicate a read error. The genes are TRBV7-9 and TRBJ1-6, with D unclear. The CDR3 contains 12 residues. Germline CDR1 SEHNR, CDR2 FQNEAQ (reference sequence). In DNA, the CDR3 is TGTGCCAGCAGTTTAGGGAATTCACCCCTCCACTTT. Its protein product is CASSLGNSPLHF.

This chain links TRBV6-5 with TRBJ1-1; 9 bases agree with TRBD1. Germline V gene sequence: CDR1 MNHEY, CDR2 SVGAGI. The ends lost 2 bases at V and 6 bases at J; junction bases unmatched: 1. This CDR3 contains 13 residues. This CDR3 reads CASSYRDRAEAFF. The CDR3 nucleotides are TGTGCCAGCAGTTACCGGGACAGGGCTGAAGCTTTCTTT.

V and J are TRBV19 and TRBJ2-6; D may be TRBD2 (5 bases). V gave up 10 bases and J gave up 3 bases, with 16 bases separating them. This CDR3 region has 15 residues. CDR1 is LNHDA, CDR2 SQIVND, per germline (reference sequence). The CDR3 loop is CATSRSGYGANVLTF. The CDR3 DNA reads TGTGCCACCTCCCGATCGGGGTATGGGGCCAACGTCCTGACTTTC.

This clonotype turned up a few times. This chain uses TRBV7-2 with TRBJ1-1, with no clear D. The CDR3 spans 14 residues. Germline V gene data show CDR1 as SGHTA and CDR2 as FQGNSA. With 7 bases removed from V and 7 bases from J, the gap between germline ends came to 19 bases. CDR3 nucleotides: TGTGCCAGCATCAATATCGGGGTTCTGGGTGAAGCTTTCTTT. Translation gives CASINIGVLGEAFF.